Listed below are T cell receptor beta chains from one sample, sequenced in a study of neurological immune-mediated disorders. One entry per CDR3 protein, called by TCRdb with MiXCR from the 5' RACE reads. This sample has tens of thousands of distinct CDR3 sequences, with around 3.6% found just once. Sequenced input: PBMCs. The receptors were sampled from a woman aged 50 to 60 with multiple sclerosis. Each CDR3 is given with its conserved first and last residue. Each record gives: CDR3 protein, CDR3 length, J gene, V gene.

CASSLGFGGNTEAFF	15	TRBJ1-1	TRBV12-3/TRBV12-4
CASSVWTANTEAFF	14	TRBJ1-1	TRBV6-1
CASSLPGPQETQYF	14	TRBJ2-5	TRBV5-1
CASSSSTGGGRETQYF	16	TRBJ2-5	TRBV5-5
CASSQDGIGGEQYF	14	TRBJ2-7	TRBV3-1
CASSSRGGLYEQYF	14	TRBJ2-7	TRBV7-6
CASTLDRFNSPLHF	14	TRBJ1-6	TRBV7-2
CASSWIKGGGNQPQHF	16	TRBJ1-5	TRBV7-2
CSAQDREKYEQYF	13	TRBJ2-7	TRBV20-1
CSALGLPLTGELFF	14	TRBJ2-2	TRBV20-1
CASSPSGGARGNEQFF	16	TRBJ2-1	TRBV12-3/TRBV12-4
CASSQEFWNEQFF	13	TRBJ2-1	TRBV4-3
CASSQNLGRGNEKLFF	16	TRBJ1-4	TRBV5-5
CASSLAVIQNNIQYF	15	TRBJ2-4	TRBV7-9
CASSPGGGLDTEAFF	15	TRBJ1-1	TRBV5-1
CASSVVAYSSPYEQYF	16	TRBJ2-7	TRBV9
CSASKDRSYGYTF	13	TRBJ1-2	TRBV20-1
CSAPRGVSQETQYF	14	TRBJ2-5	TRBV20-1
CSAGGDRGGYTF	12	TRBJ1-2	TRBV20-1
CASSLSRTQYF	11	TRBJ2-3	TRBV5-6
CASSIDGNTEAFF	13	TRBJ1-1	TRBV5-1
CASSEFSRGQPQHF	14	TRBJ1-5	TRBV25-1
CASSQDQGYEQYF	13	TRBJ2-7	TRBV4-3